Listed below are T cell receptor beta chains from one sample, sequenced in a study of Ad26.COV2.S vaccination and SARS-CoV-2 variants. This table comes from immunoSEQ multiplex PCR, and its TCRdb copy is limited to in-frame clones, with some not included. The sample shows roughly 420,000 clones, around 89% of them seen only once. The sequencing here drew on peripheral blood, taken in a trial of Ad26.COV2.S vaccine versus placebo. The receptors originated from a person between 18 and 59 years old who received the Ad26.COV2.S COVID-19 vaccine or a placebo. Each CDR3 is given without its conserved first and last residue. D genes are given only for firm matches. Size is stated for part of the rows, as once, few or many counts, or as a class when the clone is expanded.

D: .
V: TRBV27
size: .
length: 13
J: TRBJ2-2
CDR3: ASSLRRVHTGELF

D: TRBD1
V: TRBV12-3/TRBV12-4
size: .
length: 10
J: TRBJ1-4
CDR3: ASSWDREKLF

D: .
V: TRBV7-9
size: .
length: 9
J: TRBJ2-7
CDR3: ASSSMYEQY

D: TRBD1
V: TRBV28
size: .
length: 14
J: TRBJ1-5
CDR3: ASSLLGQGKYQPQH

D: TRBD1
V: TRBV6-2/TRBV6-3
size: .
length: 14
J: TRBJ2-3
CDR3: ASSYSRDRFTDTQY

D: TRBD2
V: TRBV7-9
size: .
length: 12
J: TRBJ2-3
CDR3: ASSLVGGTDTQY

D: TRBD1
V: TRBV30
size: once
length: 12
J: TRBJ2-7
CDR3: AWGDSPLGDEQY

D: TRBD2
V: TRBV10-2
size: .
length: 12
J: TRBJ2-3
CDR3: ASSEAGGTDTQY

D: .
V: TRBV9
size: .
length: 12
J: TRBJ1-2
CDR3: ASSPRVEGGSYT

D: TRBD1
V: TRBV7-2
size: .
length: 12
J: TRBJ1-2
CDR3: ASSYRTGFDGYT

D: .
V: TRBV5-4
size: .
length: 16
J: TRBJ2-3
CDR3: ASSLAVVKFFSTDTQY

D: TRBD2
V: TRBV4-1
size: few
length: 14
J: TRBJ2-3
CDR3: ASSPPPRGGGDTQY

D: .
V: TRBV30
size: few
length: 14
J: TRBJ1-6
CDR3: AWSGGRVSYNSPLH

D: TRBD1
V: TRBV19
size: .
length: 12
J: TRBJ2-1
CDR3: ASSIQGANNEQF

D: .
V: TRBV28
size: .
length: 12
J: TRBJ2-5
CDR3: ASSQTGLPETQY

D: TRBD1
V: TRBV5-6
size: few
length: 13
J: TRBJ1-6
CDR3: ASSPRDRGRSPLH

D: TRBD1
V: TRBV27
size: .
length: 12
J: TRBJ2-5
CDR3: ASRQGARWETQY

D: .
V: TRBV7-8
size: few
length: 10
J: TRBJ1-6
CDR3: AGGRATGPLH

D: TRBD1
V: TRBV28
size: .
length: 14
J: TRBJ2-4
CDR3: ASSLGRGSAKNIQY

D: .
V: TRBV25-1
size: .
length: 12
J: TRBJ1-5
CDR3: ASSHRYSNQPQH

D: .
V: TRBV9
size: .
length: 11
J: TRBJ1-3
CDR3: ASSGAGGNTIY

D: .
V: TRBV28
size: few
length: 12
J: TRBJ1-3
CDR3: ASSNSWSGNTIY

D: .
V: TRBV5-1
size: .
length: 14
J: TRBJ2-1
CDR3: ASSWLQVSSYNEQF

D: .
V: TRBV28
size: .
length: 13
J: TRBJ1-6
CDR3: ASSSYRASNSPLH

D: TRBD2
V: TRBV10-3
size: .
length: 14
J: TRBJ2-5
CDR3: AISESKRGTQETQY

D: .
V: TRBV14
size: few
length: 12
J: TRBJ1-1
CDR3: ASSQVGGNTEAF

D: TRBD1
V: TRBV11-2
size: .
length: 13
J: TRBJ1-2
CDR3: ASSLAPTGNYGYT

D: .
V: TRBV15
size: .
length: 12
J: TRBJ1-5
CDR3: ATSRDIAKQPQH

D: .
V: TRBV7-2
size: .
length: 16
J: TRBJ2-6
CDR3: ASSPTGRQGSGANVLT

D: .
V: TRBV11-1
size: many
length: 13
J: TRBJ2-2
CDR3: ASSLLQANTGELF

D: .
V: TRBV7-3
size: .
length: 12
J: TRBJ2-3
CDR3: ASSLSGGADTQY

D: TRBD1
V: TRBV7-9
size: .
length: 10
J: TRBJ1-2
CDR3: ASSLAGQGST

D: TRBD1
V: TRBV19
size: .
length: 14
J: TRBJ2-1
CDR3: ASSTMTGGAYNEQF

D: TRBD1
V: TRBV28
size: .
length: 13
J: TRBJ2-2
CDR3: ASSSGTGVTGELF

D: TRBD1
V: TRBV6-2/TRBV6-3
size: few
length: 11
J: TRBJ1-5
CDR3: ASSLEQGVPQH

D: .
V: TRBV7-2
size: once
length: 13
J: TRBJ2-1
CDR3: ASSLAGGAHNEQF

D: TRBD2
V: TRBV6-2/TRBV6-3
size: .
length: 14
J: TRBJ2-1
CDR3: ASSSLTSGGYNEQF

D: .
V: TRBV6-2/TRBV6-3
size: .
length: 13
J: TRBJ1-2
CDR3: ASSYSGTPGGGYT

D: TRBD1
V: TRBV14
size: .
length: 14
J: TRBJ2-5
CDR3: ASSHNRGASEETQY

D: .
V: TRBV28
size: once
length: 12
J: TRBJ1-5
CDR3: ASRRVGGFQPQH